The sequence of this T cell receptor beta chain was determined in a study of blood T cell repertoires in COVID-19. Assay: immunoSEQ multiplex PCR; the TCRdb copy retains only in-frame clones and omits some. The sample holds over 150,000 clones, 75% to 90% seen once. V trimming: 9 bases; J trimming: 6 bases; junction bases outside the gene matches: 11. The CDR3 covers 15 residues. Looked up from germline, CDR1 is ENHRY and CDR2 is SYGVKD. The clonotype comes from a man in his forties or fifties who had recovered from COVID-19. The sample taken for sequencing was PBMCs or T cells enriched from blood (not recorded which). The J gene is TRBJ2-2, the V gene TRBV10-3; TRBD1 aligns across 9 bases. The CDR3 spells CAIQPTGGAPGELFF. As DNA, the CDR3 is TGTGCCATTCAACCCACAGGGGGCGCGCCCGGGGAGCTGTTTTTT.